These T cell receptor beta chains were read from a single sample in a study of blood T cell repertoires in COVID-19. Libraries were prepared by immunoSEQ multiplex PCR; TCRdb keeps only in-frame clonotypes and omits some of them. The sample contains 39,000 or so clones, 89% of which appear only once. Sequenced input: peripheral blood. These TCRs come from a human donor in a cohort sampled during active COVID-19. The CDR3 runs from the conserved cysteine through the conserved F or W. A D gene is named only where the DNA matches it firmly. Clone size is shown for a subset of rows, as once, few, many or a class of expanded clone.

d_call: TRBD1; clone_size: -; v_call: TRBV30; j_call: TRBJ1-6; cdr3_nt: TGTGCCTGGAGCGGACAGGGGGGAGCTTCACCCCTCCACTTT; cdr3_aa: CAWSGQGGASPLHF
d_call: -; clone_size: -; v_call: TRBV6-5; j_call: TRBJ2-7; cdr3_nt: TGTGCCAGCAGTTACTCGAACAACGTGCACGAGCAGTACTTC; cdr3_aa: CASSYSNNVHEQYF
d_call: TRBD2; clone_size: -; v_call: TRBV19; j_call: TRBJ2-2; cdr3_nt: TGTGCCAGTAGTTCCCCTCCGGCGGGAGTCAGAAACACCGGGGAGCTGTTTTTT; cdr3_aa: CASSSPPAGVRNTGELFF
d_call: -; clone_size: once; v_call: TRBV5-1; j_call: TRBJ2-5; cdr3_nt: TGCGCCAGCAGCTTGCGGAGCTCCGAAGAGACCCAGTACTTC; cdr3_aa: CASSLRSSEETQYF
d_call: -; clone_size: -; v_call: TRBV5-1; j_call: TRBJ1-2; cdr3_nt: TGCGCCAGCAGCTTTATGTCCGGGAGGGGGGACTCCTATGGCTACACCTTC; cdr3_aa: CASSFMSGRGDSYGYTF
d_call: -; clone_size: -; v_call: TRBV3-1/TRBV3-2; j_call: TRBJ2-7; cdr3_nt: TGTGCCAGCAGTCTAGCGTCAGGGAAGAACGAGCAGTACTTC; cdr3_aa: CASSLASGKNEQYF
d_call: TRBD2; clone_size: -; v_call: TRBV6-5; j_call: TRBJ2-2; cdr3_nt: TGTGCCAGCAGTTACTCGACTAGCGGGGATACCGGGGAGCTGTTTTTT; cdr3_aa: CASSYSTSGDTGELFF
d_call: TRBD1; clone_size: -; v_call: TRBV7-6; j_call: TRBJ2-1; cdr3_nt: TGTGCCAGCAGCTTAGGTACAGGGGGGCAGTTCTTC; cdr3_aa: CASSLGTGGQFF
d_call: -; clone_size: -; v_call: TRBV2; j_call: TRBJ1-6; cdr3_nt: TGTGCCAGCAGTGGGGCGGAGGATTCACCCCTCCACTTT; cdr3_aa: CASSGAEDSPLHF
d_call: -; clone_size: -; v_call: TRBV6-5; j_call: TRBJ2-7; cdr3_nt: TGTGCCAGCAGGCGGCGGGACGAGCAGTACTTC; cdr3_aa: CASRRRDEQYF
d_call: TRBD1; clone_size: -; v_call: TRBV6-6; j_call: TRBJ2-7; cdr3_nt: TGTGCCAGCGGGGACAGCCTCAGAAGGCGAGGGCAGTACTTC; cdr3_aa: CASGDSLRRRGQYF
d_call: -; clone_size: -; v_call: TRBV7-2; j_call: TRBJ2-7; cdr3_nt: TGTGCCAGCAGCTTAATGGTGGGCAGGGATTACGAGCAGTACTTC; cdr3_aa: CASSLMVGRDYEQYF
d_call: TRBD1; clone_size: -; v_call: TRBV7-8; j_call: TRBJ2-1; cdr3_nt: TGTGCCAGCAGCTTAGAGCAGGGGGCCCACAATGAGCAGTTCTTC; cdr3_aa: CASSLEQGAHNEQFF
d_call: TRBD2; clone_size: -; v_call: TRBV20-1; j_call: TRBJ2-3; cdr3_nt: TGCAGTGCCTCCGAGAGCGGGAGTTATTTT; cdr3_aa: CSASESGSYF
d_call: TRBD2; clone_size: -; v_call: TRBV6-5; j_call: TRBJ2-1; cdr3_nt: TGTGCCAGCAGACTAGCGTTCCATGAGCAGTTCTTC; cdr3_aa: CASRLAFHEQFF
d_call: -; clone_size: -; v_call: TRBV6-4; j_call: TRBJ1-2; cdr3_nt: TGTGCCAGCAGGATAGGGGCCGGATCTAACTATGGCTACACCTTC; cdr3_aa: CASRIGAGSNYGYTF